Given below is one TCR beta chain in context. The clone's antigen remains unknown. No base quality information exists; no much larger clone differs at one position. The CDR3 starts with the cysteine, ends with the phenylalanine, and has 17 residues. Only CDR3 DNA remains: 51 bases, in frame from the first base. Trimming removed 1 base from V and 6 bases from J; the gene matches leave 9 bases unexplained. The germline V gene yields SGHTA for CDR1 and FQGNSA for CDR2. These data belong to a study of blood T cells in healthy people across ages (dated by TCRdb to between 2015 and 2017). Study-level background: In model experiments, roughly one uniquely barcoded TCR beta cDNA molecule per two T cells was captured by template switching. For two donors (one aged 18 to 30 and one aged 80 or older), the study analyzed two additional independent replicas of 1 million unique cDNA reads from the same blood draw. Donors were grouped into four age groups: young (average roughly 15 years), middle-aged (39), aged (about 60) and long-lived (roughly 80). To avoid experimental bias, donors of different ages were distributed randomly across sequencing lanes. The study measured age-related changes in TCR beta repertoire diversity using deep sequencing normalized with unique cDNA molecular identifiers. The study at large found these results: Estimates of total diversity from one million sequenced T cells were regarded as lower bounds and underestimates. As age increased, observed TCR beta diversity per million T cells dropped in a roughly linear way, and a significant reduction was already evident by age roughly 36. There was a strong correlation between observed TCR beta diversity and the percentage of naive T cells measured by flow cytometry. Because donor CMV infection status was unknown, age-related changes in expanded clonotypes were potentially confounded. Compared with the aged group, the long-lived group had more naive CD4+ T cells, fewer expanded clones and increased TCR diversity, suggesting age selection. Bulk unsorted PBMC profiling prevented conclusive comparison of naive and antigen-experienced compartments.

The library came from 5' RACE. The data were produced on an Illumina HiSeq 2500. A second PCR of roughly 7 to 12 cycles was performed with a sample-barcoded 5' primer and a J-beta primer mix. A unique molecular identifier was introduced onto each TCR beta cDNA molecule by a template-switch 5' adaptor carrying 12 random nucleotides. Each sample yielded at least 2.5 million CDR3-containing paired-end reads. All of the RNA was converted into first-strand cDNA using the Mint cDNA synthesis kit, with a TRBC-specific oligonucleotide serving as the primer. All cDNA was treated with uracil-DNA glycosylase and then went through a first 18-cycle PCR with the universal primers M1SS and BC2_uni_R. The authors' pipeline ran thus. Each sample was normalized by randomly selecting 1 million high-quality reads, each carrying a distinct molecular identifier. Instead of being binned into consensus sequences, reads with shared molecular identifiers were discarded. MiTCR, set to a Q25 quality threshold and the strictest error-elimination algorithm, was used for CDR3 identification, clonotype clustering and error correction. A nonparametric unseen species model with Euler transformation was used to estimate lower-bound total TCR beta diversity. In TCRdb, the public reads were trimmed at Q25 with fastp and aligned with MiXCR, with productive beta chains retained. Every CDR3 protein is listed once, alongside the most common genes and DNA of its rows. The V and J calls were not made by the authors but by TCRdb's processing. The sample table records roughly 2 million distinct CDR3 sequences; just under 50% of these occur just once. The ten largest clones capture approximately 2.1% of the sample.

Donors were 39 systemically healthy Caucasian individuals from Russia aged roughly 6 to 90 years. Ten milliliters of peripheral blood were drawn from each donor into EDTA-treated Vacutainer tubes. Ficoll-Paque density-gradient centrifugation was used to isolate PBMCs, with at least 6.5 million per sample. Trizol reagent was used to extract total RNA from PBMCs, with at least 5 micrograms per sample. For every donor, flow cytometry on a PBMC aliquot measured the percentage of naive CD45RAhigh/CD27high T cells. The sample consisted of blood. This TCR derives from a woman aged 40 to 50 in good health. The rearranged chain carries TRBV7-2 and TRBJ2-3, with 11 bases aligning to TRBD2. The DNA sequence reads TGTGCCAGCAGCTTAGGTAGCCCTAGCGGGGGGTCGGATACGCAGTATTTT. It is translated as CASSLGSPSGGSDTQYF. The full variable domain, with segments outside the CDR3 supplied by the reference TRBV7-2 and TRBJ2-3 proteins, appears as GAGVSQSPSNKVTEKGKDVELRCDPISGHTALYWYRQSLGQGLEFLIYFQGNSAPDKSGLPSDRFSAERTGGSVSTLTIQRTQQEDSAVYLCASSLGSPSGGSDTQYFGPGTRLTVL.